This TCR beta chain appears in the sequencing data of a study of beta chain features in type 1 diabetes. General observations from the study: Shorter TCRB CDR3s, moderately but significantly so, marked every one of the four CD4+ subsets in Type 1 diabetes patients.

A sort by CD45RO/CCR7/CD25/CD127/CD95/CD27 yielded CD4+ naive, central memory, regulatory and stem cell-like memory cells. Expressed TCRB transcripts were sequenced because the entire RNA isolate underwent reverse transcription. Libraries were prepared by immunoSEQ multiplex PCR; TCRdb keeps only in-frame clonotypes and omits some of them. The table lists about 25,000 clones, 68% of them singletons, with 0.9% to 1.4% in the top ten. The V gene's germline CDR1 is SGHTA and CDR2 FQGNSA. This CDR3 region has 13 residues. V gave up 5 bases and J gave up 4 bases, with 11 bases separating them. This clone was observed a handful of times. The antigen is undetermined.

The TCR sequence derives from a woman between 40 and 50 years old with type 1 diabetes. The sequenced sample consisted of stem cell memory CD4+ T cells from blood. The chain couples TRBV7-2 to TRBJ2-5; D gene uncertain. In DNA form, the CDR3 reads TGTGCCAGCAGCCGGAGTAATGTAGAGACCCAGTACTTC. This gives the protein CASSRSNVETQYF.